A single T cell receptor (beta chain) is shown here with its context. Data came from immunoSEQ multiplex PCR; TCRdb stores just in-frame clones and leaves some out. Of 700,000 or so clones in the sample, 70% to 90% are singletons; the top ten hold about 0.011%. This entry comes from a study of shared T cell receptors in the human thymus. This CDR3 comprises 15 residues. Trimming took 5 bases from V and 4 from J, leaving 18 bases between them. CDR1 and CDR2 (germline): SGHRS, YFSETQ. These data were also reused for a study on human thymus T cells. As that study records: Related studies found that unrelated individuals share highly overlapping thymic repertoires.

This TCR was sampled from a girl under three years old with a congenital heart defect. The J gene is TRBJ1-2, the V gene TRBV5-1; D is possibly TRBD1 (5 bases). The sequenced sample was thymocytes. CDR3 region: CASSYGGNHRYGYTF. The CDR3 bases are TGCGCCAGCAGTTACGGGGGGAACCATCGCTATGGCTACACCTTC.